This TCR beta chain was identified during a study of CD8+CD57+ T cells in acquired aplastic anemia listed by TCRdb under 2018. The study in broad terms: DNA extracted from sorted CD4+ and CD8+ cells had a mean of about 3.2 ug, with a range of about 0.2 to 30 ug. CD8+CD57+ expansion was defined as frequency above the mean frequency observed in healthy subjects.

Expansion of CD8+CD57+ cells had been shown by flow cytometry in the patients chosen for sequencing. Severe acquired aplastic anemia was diagnosed in all patients according to International Study of Aplastic Anemia and Agranulocytosis and Camitta criteria. No patient had received any therapy when blood was sampled. The study deep-sequenced TCR repertoires of sorted CD4+ and CD8+ blood T cells from severe aplastic anemia patients and healthy subjects. Patients were enrolled in the USA under clinicaltrials.gov protocols 00001620, 01623167, 00001397, 00071045, 00081523 and 00961064. Ficoll-Paque density gradient centrifugation was used to isolate peripheral blood mononuclear cells. Before DNA extraction, CD4+ and CD8+ T cells were sorted with FACS or magnetic beads. This clonotype was seen just once. This receptor's antigen is unknown. It has no much larger one-base neighbor in the sample; base qualities were not kept. One read offers little support.

The CDR3 goes from the cysteine to the phenylalanine over 13 residues. Only CDR3 DNA remains: 39 bases, in frame from the first base. Compared with germline, V lacks 2 bases and J lacks 5 bases; bases without a gene match: 5. CDR1 is given as DFQATT and CDR2 as SNEGSKA, both from the germline V gene (reference sequence). Study-level results and caveats: CD8+ Simpson's diversity did not differ significantly between patients and healthy controls (P=0.060). Roughly 31 CD8+ CDR3 sequences were shared between patients and controls but appeared highly expressed in patients and within their immunodominant clones.

Genomic DNA was used as template for profiling of TCR beta VDJ combinations and CDR3 sequences. TCR repertoire sequencing was run on an Illumina HiSeq 2000. The source study handled its data this way. TRBV/TRBJ rearrangement plots, CDR3 size and DJ length profiles, and Simpson's diversity index were used to assess repertoires. The immunodominant clone was defined as the most abundant DNA sequence in deep sequencing data. CDR3 amino acid sequences were screened for sharing across subjects and compared with published repertoires and the VDJdb database. Using fastp trimming at Q25 and MiXCR clonotype assembly, TCRdb reanalyzed the public sequencing data and kept in-frame beta chains. A single entry per CDR3 protein holds the most common genes and DNA from its merged rows. The V and J calls come from TCRdb's annotation, not from the publication. The sample profile shows about 120,000 distinct CDR3 sequences; 50% to 70% of them were found once. Around 29% of the sample lies in the top ten.

The source material was sorted CD4+, CD8+, or CD8+CD57+ T cells (not recorded which) from PBMCs. This clonotype was obtained from a human donor with aplastic anemia. The rearrangement combines TRBV20-1 with TRBJ2-7; 8 middle bases align to TRBD1. The DNA sequence is TGCAGTGCTAGAAGGACAGGGTTCGACGAGCAGTACTTC. Translated, this is CSARRTGFDEQYF.